The rows below give T cell receptor beta chains drawn from one sample of a study of metastatic and nonmetastatic thyroid tumors. With MiXCR, TCRdb called clones anew from the PCR reads. The sample records roughly 10,000 clones, less than 40% being singletons. Sequencing input: tumor tissue. These receptors came from a female donor with papillary thyroid cancer or a benign thyroid nodule (not recorded which). Some clones in this sample may be carry-over from other donors' samples. Each CDR3 is given with its conserved first and last residue. The D gene is left open where the match is weak. The size field is filled for only some rows; it gives once, few, many or a size class.

TRBD2	medium-sized	TRBV30	TRBJ2-3	TGTGCCGGCATAGCGGGAGGGGGATATACGCAGTATTTT	CAGIAGGGYTQYF
NA	NA	TRBV28	TRBJ2-7	TGTGCCAGCAGTTTAACCGGGAACCTGAACTACGAGCAGTACTTC	CASSLTGNLNYEQYF
NA	medium-sized	TRBV5-1	TRBJ2-7	TGCGCCAGCAGCTTGGGGGTGGGGTGGGACGAGCAGTACTTC	CASSLGVGWDEQYF
TRBD1	NA	TRBV11-2	TRBJ2-7	TGTGCCAGCAGCTTAGAGGGTTATGGGACAGGGGTCCACGAGCAGTACTTC	CASSLEGYGTGVHEQYF
TRBD1	few	TRBV19	TRBJ1-2	TGTGCCGCCAAACCAGGGACAGCGGATGGCTACACCTTC	CAAKPGTADGYTF
NA	NA	TRBV19	TRBJ1-1	TGTGCCAGTAGCACTTCCCTGAACACTGAAGCTTTCTTT	CASSTSLNTEAFF
NA	few	TRBV28	TRBJ1-2	TGTGCCAGCAGTCCGAAAAACTATGGCTACACCTTC	CASSPKNYGYTF
NA	large	TRBV7-8	TRBJ2-1	TGTGCCAGCAGCTTCCAGTGGGGCGGCAATGAGCAGTTCTTC	CASSFQWGGNEQFF
NA	few	TRBV6-1	TRBJ1-2	TGTGCCAGCAACCCGACGACCGGGACTAACTATGGCTACACCTTC	CASNPTTGTNYGYTF
TRBD2	many	TRBV18	TRBJ2-1	TGTGCCAGCTCACCAATGGTTAGCGGGCCGGGGGAGGGTGAGCAGTTCTTC	CASSPMVSGPGEGEQFF
NA	NA	TRBV20-1	TRBJ1-1	TGCAGTGCTAGAGATTTTAGGGTCGAGGGAGCCACTGAAGCTTTCTTT	CSARDFRVEGATEAFF
TRBD1	NA	TRBV6-1	TRBJ1-2	TGTGCCAGCTTTGTGGGGACAGGGGATGGCTACACCTTC	CASFVGTGDGYTF
NA	few	TRBV6-1	TRBJ1-1	TGTGCCAGCAGGGGAGGGGGAATGAACACTGAAGCTTTCTTT	CASRGGGMNTEAFF
TRBD1	NA	TRBV11-3	TRBJ2-6	TGTGCCAGCAGCCAGGGGGACTCTGGGGCCAACGTCCTGACTTTC	CASSQGDSGANVLTF
NA	once	TRBV11-2	TRBJ2-3	TGTGCCAGCAGCCAGACTCATGATACGCAGTATTTT	CASSQTHDTQYF
NA	few	TRBV28	TRBJ2-5	TGTGCCAGCAGACGACCCAACAGGGTGGATGAGACCCAGTACTTC	CASRRPNRVDETQYF
NA	NA	TRBV30	TRBJ1-1	TGTGCCTGGAGTTTCGGGAAGACTGAAGCTTTCTTT	CAWSFGKTEAFF
NA	medium-sized	TRBV28	TRBJ2-1	TGTGCCAGCAGTTGGGGACACAATGAGCAGTTCTTC	CASSWGHNEQFF
TRBD1	once	TRBV7-8	TRBJ2-2	TGTGCCAGCAGCTCCTTCGCTTGGGGACAGGATGTCGTCGGGGAGCTGTTTTTT	CASSSFAWGQDVVGELFF
TRBD2	NA	TRBV7-6	TRBJ2-3	TGTGCCAGCAGCTTAGAGTCGGCGGGAGGGGGGCATACGCAGTATTTT	CASSLESAGGGHTQYF
NA	medium-sized	TRBV5-1	TRBJ2-1	TGCGCCAGCAGCCCGAGGGCAGGCGGAGAGGAAAATGAGCAGTTCTTC	CASSPRAGGEENEQFF
TRBD2	NA	TRBV3-1	TRBJ2-7	TGTGCCAGCAGCCATGGACTAGCATCCGTGGAGCAGTACTTC	CASSHGLASVEQYF
TRBD1	NA	TRBV11-2	TRBJ2-7	TGTGCCAGCAGCCGAACGGGACAGGGGGGCTACGAGCAGTACTTC	CASSRTGQGGYEQYF
NA	medium-sized	TRBV5-1	TRBJ1-2	TGCGCCAGCAGCTTGGATGGAAAAGGCTACACCTTC	CASSLDGKGYTF